Below are 14 T cell receptor beta chains sequenced from a single sample in a study of blood T cells in healthy people across ages. Then a second PCR, running roughly 7 to 11 cycles, was carried out with a sample-barcoded 5' primer and a J-beta primer mix. TCRdb recomputed calls from the 5' RACE reads with MiXCR, one row per CDR3 protein. The data contain about 840,000 distinct CDR3 sequences, almost 30% of them singletons. The sample was also reused in another study, on T cells of mothers and their children.

Sequenced input: blood. All receptors come from a woman in her thirties or forties in good health.

With respect to this clonotype: A clone one base away is much larger, so this may be a read error. The chain is built from TRBV12-3 or TRBV12-4 and TRBJ2-3, with D perhaps TRBD2 (6 bases). Trimming took off 5 bases at V and 0 bases at J, with 12 bases between the two ends. This CDR3 has 15 amino acids. CDR3 loop: CASSLAGMSTDTQYF. In DNA, the CDR3 is TGTGCCAGCAGTCTTGCGGGGATGAGCACAGATACGCAGTATTTT.

This clonotype was recorded a few times. This chain links TRBV20-1 with TRBJ2-5; D gene ambiguous. CDR3 length: 13 residues. The germline V gene encodes CDR1 DFQATT and CDR2 SNEGSKA (reference sequence). The ends were cut back, 0 bases at V and 5 bases at J, with 10 bases in the middle. In DNA, the CDR3 is TGCAGTGCTAGAGAACATAAAGGGGAGACCCAGTACTTC. Translation gives CSAREHKGETQYF.

V usage is TRBV20-1 and J usage is TRBJ2-7; 7 nucleotides align to TRBD1. Losses at the gene ends were 2 bases for V and 6 bases for J; bases not matched to a gene: 19. CDR3 length: 17 amino acids. Germline loops: CDR1 DFQATT, CDR2 SNEGSKA (reference sequence). The CDR3: CSARTLRGKGAFAEQYF. The CDR3 coding sequence is TGCAGTGCTAGAACGCTCAGGGGGAAAGGGGCCTTCGCCGAGCAGTACTTC.

This clonotype was picked up many times. The CDR3 DNA follows: TGTGCCAGCAGTCCGATTCTGGGACAGGGATCTAATGGCTACACCTTC. Its protein is CASSPILGQGSNGYTF. The chain combines TRBV12-3 or TRBV12-4 with TRBJ1-2; 9 bases agree with TRBD1. After removal of 5 bases from V and 6 bases from J, the junction contained 13 bases not matched to a gene. The CDR3 runs 16 residues.

The chain links TRBV2 to TRBJ2-7, with unresolved D. V was shortened by 1 base and J by 4 bases, with 11 bases between the two germline ends. Per the germline V gene, CDR1 is SNHLY and CDR2 is FYNNEI. This CDR3 has 14 amino acids. The CDR3 nucleotides are TGTGCCAGCAGTGAAGAAGGGTCCAAGTACGAGCAGTACTTC. The encoded protein is CASSEEGSKYEQYF.

The rearrangement joins TRBV25-1 to TRBJ1-5, with TRBD1 identical over 7 bases. The germline V gene has CDR1 MGHDK and CDR2 SYGVNS. This CDR3 is built from 15 residues. The junction had 7 bases not matched to a gene; V was cut back by 5 bases and J by 3 bases. CDR3 DNA sequence: TGTGCCAGCAGTTCCTGGGACAGTAACAATCAGCCCCAGCATTTT. Its translation: CASSSWDSNNQPQHF.

The V call is TRBV29-1, the J call TRBJ2-3, with D perhaps TRBD1 or TRBD2 (7 bases each). Trimming left V 6 bases short and J 2 bases short, with 36 bases between. Germline V CDR1 and CDR2: SQVTM, ANQGSEA. The CDR3 loop spans 21 amino acids. DNA of the CDR3: TGCAGCGTGGGGGGGCTTAGGGGGCGCTTGGCCGGACCATTTTCCACAGATACGCAGTATTTT. It encodes CSVGGLRGRLAGPFSTDTQYF.

The chain is built from TRBV27 and TRBJ1-2; possible D gene TRBD1, 5 bases. The CDR3 covers 13 residues. Germline loops: CDR1 MNHEY, CDR2 SMNVEV (reference sequence). With 6 bases removed from V and 1 base from J, the gap between germline ends came to 9 bases. This CDR3 is CASRSQVNYGYTF. CDR3 DNA sequence: TGTGCCAGCAGGTCACAGGTTAACTATGGCTACACCTTC.

Many counts were recorded for this clonotype. The V call is TRBV6-5, the J call TRBJ2-7; 8 bases fit TRBD2. The V and J ends lost 2 bases and 2 bases, in that order; junction bases with no gene match: 2. From germline, CDR1 is MNHEY and CDR2 SVGAGI. The CDR3 has 14 residues. CDR3 sequence (DNA): TGTGCCAGCAGTTACAAGCGGGGGACCTACGAGCAGTACTTC. Amino acids: CASSYKRGTYEQYF.

This clonotype has ten or more counts. This chain uses TRBV20-1 with TRBJ2-5, with TRBD2 matching 14 bases. J lost 3 bases, V lost 6 bases, and 6 bases had no gene match. There are 15 residues in the CDR3. The germline gives CDR1 DFQATT, CDR2 SNEGSKA (reference sequence). CDR3 protein: CSAPWGLAGEETQYF. CDR3 in DNA: TGCAGTGCACCGTGGGGACTAGCGGGGGAAGAGACCCAGTACTTC.

The chain uses TRBV20-1 and TRBJ2-5; D unclear. The J call may be faulty, since TRBJ2-7 better matches the DNA end. The V gene's germline CDR1 is DFQATT and CDR2 SNEGSKA (reference sequence). The CDR3 contains 12 residues. The chain's CDR3 is CSARYKNYEQYF. The CDR3 region has the DNA TGCAGTGCTAGATACAAAAACTACGAGCAGTACTTC.

The chain combines TRBV4-3 with TRBJ2-7; 10 bases agree with TRBD1. The CDR3 has 19 residues. The germline gives CDR1 LGHNA, CDR2 YSLEER. Trimming removed 0 bases from V and 7 bases from J; junction bases left unmatched: 18. The CDR3 bases are TGCGCCAGCAGCCAAGATCATCCGCCGACAGGGGGCGGGGATCGTGAGCAGTACTTC. Its translation: CASSQDHPPTGGGDREQYF.

J is TRBJ1-5 and V is TRBV5-1; tentatively, D is TRBD1 (5 bases). Looked up from germline, CDR1 is SGHRS and CDR2 is YFSETQ. CDR3 size: 14 residues. Trimming stripped 3 bases from V and 8 bases from J, with 15 bases between. The CDR3, as DNA: TGCGCCAGCAGCTCAGGGACTCCTAATGAGCCCCAGCATTTT. Its protein product is CASSSGTPNEPQHF.

As regards this clonotype: A junction boundary mismatches the germline segment, possibly from a read error. This chain links TRBV29-1 with TRBJ2-2; 10 nucleotides agree with TRBD1. The germline CDR1 and CDR2 sequences are SQVTM and ANQGSEA. This CDR3 has 14 amino acids. Written as DNA, the CDR3 is TGCAGCGTTGGCGGGACAGGGGATGTCGGGGAGCGGTTTTTT. It is translated as CSVGGTGDVGERFF.